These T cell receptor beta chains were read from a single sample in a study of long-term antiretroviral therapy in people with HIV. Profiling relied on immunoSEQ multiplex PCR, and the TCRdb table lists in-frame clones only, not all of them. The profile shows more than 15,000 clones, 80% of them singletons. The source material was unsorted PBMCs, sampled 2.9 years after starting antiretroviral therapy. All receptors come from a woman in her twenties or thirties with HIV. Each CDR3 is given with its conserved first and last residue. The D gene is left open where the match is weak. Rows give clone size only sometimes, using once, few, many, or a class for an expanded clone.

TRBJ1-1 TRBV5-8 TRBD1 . CASSLATGVSEAFF TGTGCCAGCAGCTTAGCCACAGGGGTCTCTGAAGCTTTCTTT
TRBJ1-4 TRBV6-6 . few CASKREGKLFF TGTGCCAGCAAAAGGGAGGGAAAACTGTTTTTT
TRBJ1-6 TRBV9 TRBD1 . CASSVSGQGYSPLHF TGTGCCAGCAGCGTATCGGGACAGGGTTATTCACCCCTCCACTTT
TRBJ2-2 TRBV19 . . CATGGGANTGELFF TGTGCCACAGGGGGAGGGGCGAACACCGGGGAGCTGTTTTTT
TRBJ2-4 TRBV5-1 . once CASAGGLLAKNIQYF TGCGCCAGCGCCGGTGGCCTACTAGCCAAAAACATTCAGTACTTC
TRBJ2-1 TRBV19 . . CASSTVIRADREVYNEQFF TGTGCCAGTAGTACCGTAATAAGGGCAGACAGGGAGGTGTACAATGAGCAGTTCTTC
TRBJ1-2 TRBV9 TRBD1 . CASSAFGGQGAEGYTF TGTGCCAGCAGCGCCTTCGGGGGACAGGGGGCGGAAGGCTACACCTTC
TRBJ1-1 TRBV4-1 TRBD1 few CASSPYPGTGLNTEAFF TGCGCCAGCAGCCCATACCCCGGGACAGGGCTTAACACTGAAGCTTTCTTT
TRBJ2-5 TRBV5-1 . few CASSIGTSNGETQYF TGCGCCAGCAGCATCGGGACAAGCAATGGGGAGACCCAGTACTTC
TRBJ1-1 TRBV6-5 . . CASSLSQGFYTEAFF TGTGCCAGCAGTCTTTCCCAGGGTTTTTACACTGAAGCTTTCTTT
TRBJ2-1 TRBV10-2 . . CASSTRAQGGNEQFF TGCGCCAGCAGTACCAGGGCCCAGGGTGGCAATGAGCAGTTCTTC
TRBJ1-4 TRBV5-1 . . CASSFWAGGSNEKLFF TGCGCCAGCAGCTTTTGGGCGGGGGGGTCTAATGAAAAACTGTTTTTT
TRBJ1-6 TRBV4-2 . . CASSQEPGLQNSPLHF TGTGCCAGCAGCCAAGAACCGGGACTACAGAATTCACCCCTCCACTTT
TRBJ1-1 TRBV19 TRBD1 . CASRKAIRGQGMNTEAFF TGTGCCAGTAGGAAGGCGATAAGGGGGCAAGGGATGAACACTGAAGCTTTCTTT
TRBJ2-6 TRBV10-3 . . CAISVNRIQSRANVLTF TGTGCCATCAGTGTTAATCGGATACAAAGTCGGGCCAACGTCCTGACTTTC
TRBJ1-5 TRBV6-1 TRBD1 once CASGPMTGLPPQHF TGTGCCAGCGGACCAATGACAGGGCTCCCGCCCCAGCATTTT
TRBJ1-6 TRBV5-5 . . CASSSFGPRSSYNSPLHF TGTGCCAGCAGCTCGTTCGGTCCCAGAAGCTCCTATAATTCACCCCTCCACTTT
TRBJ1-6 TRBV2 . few CASREEISPLHF TGTGCCAGCCGGGAGGAAATTTCACCCCTCCACTTT
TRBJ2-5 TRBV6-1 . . CASSVQGWQETQYF TGTGCCAGCAGTGTGCAGGGGTGGCAAGAGACCCAGTACTTC
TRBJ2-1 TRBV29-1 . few CSVEHNEQFF TGCAGCGTCGAACACAATGAGCAGTTCTTC
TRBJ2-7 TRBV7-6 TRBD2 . CASAGGAGEQYF TGTGCCAGCGCGGGGGGAGCGGGCGAGCAGTACTTC
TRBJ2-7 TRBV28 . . CASSSRSTYEQYF TGTGCCAGCAGCTCCCGGTCTACCTACGAGCAGTACTTC
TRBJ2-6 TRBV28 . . CASSRRGASGANVLTF TGTGCCAGCAGTCGCCGAGGGGCCTCTGGGGCCAACGTCCTGACTTTC
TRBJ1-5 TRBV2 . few CASSTELNQPQHF TGTGCCAGCAGTACAGAACTCAATCAGCCCCAGCATTTT
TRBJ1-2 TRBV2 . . CASWVGGIYGYTF TGTGCCAGCTGGGTAGGAGGGATCTATGGCTACACCTTC
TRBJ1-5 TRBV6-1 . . CASSELIMPQHF TGTGCCAGCAGTGAGTTGATCATGCCCCAGCATTTT
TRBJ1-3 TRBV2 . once CASSPRGSGNTIYF TGTGCCAGCAGTCCCAGGGGCTCTGGAAACACCATATATTTT
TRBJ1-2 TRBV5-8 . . CASSSGISYGYTF TGTGCCAGCAGCTCGGGGATTTCTTATGGCTACACCTTC
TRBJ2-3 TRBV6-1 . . CASSSGSLGTDTQYF TGTGCCAGCAGTTCAGGCAGCCTCGGCACAGATACGCAGTATTTT
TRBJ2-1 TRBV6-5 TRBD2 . CASRGGNEQFF TGTGCCAGCCGGGGGGGGAATGAGCAGTTCTTC
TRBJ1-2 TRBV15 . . CATSRELHGIYGYTF TGTGCCACCAGCAGAGAGTTACACGGGATATATGGCTACACCTTC
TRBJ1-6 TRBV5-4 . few CASSLGGANSPLHF TGTGCCAGCAGCTTGGGGGGCGCGAATTCACCCCTCCACTTT
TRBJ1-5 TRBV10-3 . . CAISDVAGPNQPQHF TGTGCCATCAGTGATGTTGCGGGCCCCAATCAGCCCCAGCATTTT
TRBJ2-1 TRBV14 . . CASSQDSRVSRYNEQFF TGTGCCAGCAGCCAAGATTCCAGGGTTTCGCGGTACAATGAGCAGTTCTTC
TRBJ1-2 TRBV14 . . CASSQKLGLVYGYTF TGTGCCAGCAGCCAAAAATTGGGATTGGTCTATGGCTACACCTTC
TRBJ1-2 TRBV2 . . CASTWKGYTF TGTGCCAGCACCTGGAAAGGCTACACCTTC
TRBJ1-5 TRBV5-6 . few CASSLGWRDQPQHF TGTGCCAGCAGCTTGGGGTGGCGGGATCAGCCCCAGCATTTT
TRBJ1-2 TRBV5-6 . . CASSLASGKSGYTF TGTGCCAGCAGCTTGGCTTCCGGGAAGAGTGGCTACACCTTC
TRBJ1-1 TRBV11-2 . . CASSNGGRTPNMNTEAFF TGTGCCAGCAGCAACGGCGGGCGGACCCCTAACATGAACACTGAAGCTTTCTTT
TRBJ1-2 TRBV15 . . CATSRDQGNYGYTF TGTGCCACCAGCAGAGATCAGGGGAACTATGGCTACACCTTC
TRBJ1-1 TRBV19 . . CASSIGSGRDKAFF TGTGCCAGTAGTATCGGGTCAGGGAGAGACAAAGCTTTCTTT
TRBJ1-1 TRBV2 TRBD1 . CASRGQGWALKTEAFF TGTGCCAGCAGAGGACAGGGGTGGGCCTTAAAGACTGAAGCTTTCTTT
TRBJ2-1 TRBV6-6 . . CASNGGDREQFF TGTGCCAGCAACGGGGGCGACAGGGAGCAGTTCTTC
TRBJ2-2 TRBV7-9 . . CASSSQGNGELFF TGTGCCAGCAGCTCACAGGGAAACGGGGAGCTGTTTTTT
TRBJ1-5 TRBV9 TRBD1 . CASSATGDGNQPQHF TGTGCCAGCAGCGCCACAGGGGACGGCAATCAGCCCCAGCATTTT
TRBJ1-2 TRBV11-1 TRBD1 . CASSLRDRGHGYTF TGTGCCAGCAGCCTCCGGGACAGGGGCCATGGCTACACCTTC
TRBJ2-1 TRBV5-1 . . CASSRTSSASEQFF TGCGCCAGCAGCAGAACTAGCTCTGCCAGTGAGCAGTTCTTC
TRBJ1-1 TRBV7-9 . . CASSSSNLGGTEAFF TGTGCCAGCAGCTCGTCAAATTTAGGAGGGACTGAAGCTTTCTTT
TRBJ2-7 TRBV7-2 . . CASSLAAYEQYF TGTGCCAGCAGCTTAGCGGCCTACGAGCAGTACTTC
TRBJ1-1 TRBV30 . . CAWSVGGNTEAFF TGTGCCTGGAGTGTGGGCGGGAACACTGAAGCTTTCTTT
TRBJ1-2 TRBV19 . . CASSDGYGYTF TGTGCCAGTAGTGATGGATATGGCTACACCTTC
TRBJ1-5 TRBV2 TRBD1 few CASGGTGQNQPQHF TGTGCCAGCGGCGGGACAGGGCAAAATCAGCCCCAGCATTTT
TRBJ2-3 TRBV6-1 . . CASSEGPRYISDGDTQYF TGTGCCAGCAGCGAAGGGCCCAGGTACATATCCGATGGGGATACGCAGTATTTT
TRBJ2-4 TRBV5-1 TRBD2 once CASSSWNERGGFQYF TGCGCCAGCAGCTCTTGGAATGAGCGGGGGGGATTTCAGTACTTC
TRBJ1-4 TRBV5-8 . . CASSLFAPVANEKLFF TGTGCCAGCAGCTTGTTCGCCCCTGTGGCTAATGAAAAACTGTTTTTT
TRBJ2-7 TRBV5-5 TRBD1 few CASMGQGAYEQYF TGTGCCAGCATGGGACAGGGGGCGTACGAGCAGTACTTC
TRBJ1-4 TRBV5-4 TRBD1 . CASSPDRGGEKLFF TGTGCCAGCAGCCCCGACAGGGGCGGAGAAAAACTGTTTTTT
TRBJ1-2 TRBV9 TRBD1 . CASRAKQGDYGYTF TGTGCCAGCAGAGCAAAACAGGGGGACTATGGCTACACCTTC
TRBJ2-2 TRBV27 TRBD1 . CASRKGPGQEVGELFF TGTGCCAGCAGGAAAGGCCCGGGACAGGAGGTCGGGGAGCTGTTTTTT